In its sample, the clone carrying this TCR beta chain was seen a few times. Methods used by the authors: It was from reference gene primer amplification that nucleated cell counts were estimated. Sequenced by immunoSEQ multiplex PCR; TCRdb stores in-frame clones only, minus some. That table supplies the V and J calls and clone size; D and trimming were determined from the DNA. Of 200,000 or so clones in the sample, 85% are singletons; the top ten hold roughly 0.91%. This sample is part of a study of blood T cell repertoires in COVID-19. Study at large: Samples representing acute and convalescent COVID-19 were sourced from the United States, Italy and Spain.

CDR3 length: 13 residues. Germline-derived CDR1 and CDR2 are MNHEY and SVGAGI. V lost 6 bases and J lost 7, with 15 bases in between. The sequence was obtained from a man in his 60s with COVID-19, enrolled during active disease. The V gene is TRBV6-5, the J gene TRBJ1-2; TRBD1 is a possible D gene (5 bases). The sequencing sample was made of peripheral blood. The CDR3 loop is CASRKRGSAGYTF. CDR3 nucleotide sequence: TGTGCCAGCAGAAAAAGGGGTTCGGCTGGCTACACCTTC.